This T cell receptor beta chain was retrieved from a study of blood T cell repertoires in COVID-19. TCRdb's copy holds only in-frame clones and misses some; the assay was immunoSEQ multiplex PCR. The sample records fewer than 450,000 clones, about 90% being singletons. V lost 1 base to trimming and J lost 12 bases; unmatched junction nucleotides: 8. CDR1 is LGHDT and CDR2 is YNNKEL in the germline V gene (reference sequence). The CDR3 is 14 residues long. Sequenced input: PBMCs or T cells enriched from blood (not recorded which). This clonotype originated in a man aged 18 to 29 who had recovered from COVID-19. The chain uses TRBV3-1 (or the pseudogene TRBV3-2) and TRBJ1-1; 10 bases are a match to TRBD1. The CDR3 region is CASSQAGQGSRTFF. The DNA of the CDR3 is TGTGCCAGCAGCCAAGCGGGACAGGGGTCTAGGACTTTCTTT.